The T cell receptor (beta chain) described here comes from a study of cytomegalovirus exposure and HLA in healthy donors. With 60 Vbeta and 13 Jbeta primers, the PCR was carried out. TCRdb's copy holds only in-frame clones and misses some; the assay was immunoSEQ multiplex PCR. Among more than 200,000 clones listed, around 85% were seen once. The CDR3 loop spans 16 amino acids. Trimming removed 1 base from V and 9 bases from J; junction bases left unmatched: 12. The germline V gene encodes CDR1 LGHNA and CDR2 YNFKEQ. Overall study findings and caveats: According to an earlier analysis, most TCR beta V segments yielded productive rearrangements about 90% or about 30% of the time. Three of the chains that were CMV-associated were confirmed in vitro to be specific for CMV antigens.

This clone was recorded once. Its cognate antigen is unknown. This chain uses TRBV4-2 with TRBJ2-1; 7 nucleotides line up with TRBD2. The sequenced material came from PBMCs. The clonotype was recovered from a human donor in good health. In DNA, the CDR3 is TGTGCCAGCAGCCAAGCGTACTTCGCGGGAGAGGGTGAGCAGTTCTTC. This codes for CASSQAYFAGEGEQFF.